Each of the 22 T cell receptor beta chains below was sequenced from the same sample in a study of neurological immune-mediated disorders. A single record per CDR3 protein comes from TCRdb applying MiXCR to the 5' RACE reads. Among about 21,000 distinct CDR3 sequences listed, less than 8% were seen once. Sequencing was done on a sample of CD8+ T cells from blood. Every receptor here comes from a man younger than 35 in good health.

This clonotype was counted at least ten times. This sequence joins TRBV5-1 and TRBJ2-1, with 9 bases matching TRBD2. The CDR3 runs 17 residues. The germline V gene has CDR1 SGHRS and CDR2 YFSETQ. The V gene end was trimmed by 2 bases and the J gene end by 7 bases; junction bases not matched to a gene: 13. The CDR3 coding sequence is TGCGCCAGCAGCTTCTGGCGGGGGGGCCCGGGTTGGAATGAGCAGTTCTTC. Protein product: CASSFWRGGPGWNEQFF.

This clonotype has ten or more counts. This chain connects TRBV24-1 to TRBJ2-1; the D call may be TRBD1 or TRBD2 (5 bases each). Trimming shortened V by 9 bases and J by 7 bases, and 18 bases separated the two germline ends. From germline, CDR1 is KGHDR and CDR2 SFDVKD. The CDR3 is made up of 14 amino acids. CDR3 coding DNA: TGTGCCACCGGAACCGGGACGGATGCAAATGAGCAGTTCTTC. Protein: CATGTGTDANEQFF.

This clonotype occurred many times. The CDR3 DNA reads as TGTGCCAGCAGCTTAGGGACGGCAGGTGCCGGGGAGCTGTTTTTT. Protein sequence: CASSLGTAGAGELFF. The V call is TRBV7-2, the J call TRBJ2-2; D is undetermined. Trimming left V 1 base short and J 6 bases short, with 12 bases between. The CDR3 is 15 amino acids. Germline V gives CDR1 SGHTA, CDR2 FQGNSA.

This clonotype came up many times. J is TRBJ2-4 and V is TRBV6-1; 9 bases match TRBD1. Germline values: CDR1 MNHNS, CDR2 SASEGT. There are 22 residues in the CDR3. With V trimmed by 6 bases and J by 0 bases, 24 bases remained unmatched. CDR3 bases: TGTGCCAGCAGCCCCGAAGACCCTACAGGGGGCGTGGTGTTCGTAGCCAAAAACATTCAGTACTTC. Its translation is CASSPEDPTGGVVFVAKNIQYF.

In its sample, this clonotype was seen many times. This chain connects TRBV5-5 to TRBJ2-5, with D tentatively TRBD1 (6 bases). Trimming took 4 bases from V and 7 from J, leaving 23 bases between them. This CDR3 spans 16 amino acids. In germline, CDR1 is SGHKS, CDR2 YYEKEE (reference sequence). CDR3 nucleotides: TGTGCCAGCAGCCTCACACAGGGTAGCCCCTCGGGGACCCAGTACTTC. Translating gives CASSLTQGSPSGTQYF.

The chain combines TRBV10-3 with TRBJ1-1; 10 bases are shared with TRBD1. There are 14 residues in the CDR3. Germline CDR1 is ENHRY and CDR2 is SYGVKD. J was trimmed by 4 bases and V by 6 bases; bases with no gene match: 5. CDR3 nucleotide sequence: TGTGCCATCAGCGGGACAGGGGTCGGCACTGAAGCTTTCTTT. Amino acids: CAISGTGVGTEAFF.

This clonotype was picked up many times. The gene calls are TRBV20-1 and TRBJ2-3; tentative D call: TRBD2 (6 bases). Per germline, CDR1 DFQATT and CDR2 SNEGSKA (reference sequence). This CDR3 region has 16 residues. Between the trimmed V and J ends, which lost 4 bases and 4 bases, there was a span of 21 bases. The CDR3 nucleotides are TGCAGTGCTAACCGCGCCCCCCTACTAGCAGCAGATACGCAGTATTTT. This encodes CSANRAPLLAADTQYF.

This clonotype appeared many times. V is TRBV20-1 and J is TRBJ1-4; 8 bases map to TRBD1. The CDR3 sequence is 15 residues long. Germline values: CDR1 DFQATT, CDR2 SNEGSKA (reference sequence). With 0 bases clipped from V and 5 bases from J, the junction kept 5 bases outside the gene matches. The CDR3 region has the DNA TGCAGTGCTAGAGAGGACAGGGTTATGAATGAAAAACTGTTTTTT. Translating gives CSAREDRVMNEKLFF.

This clonotype was recorded at least ten times. The chain employs TRBV4-1 and TRBJ1-4; a possible D gene is TRBD1 (5 bases). The CDR3 is made up of 15 amino acids. Germline V gives CDR1 MGHRA, CDR2 YSYEKL. V was shortened by 4 bases and J by 4 bases, with 13 bases between the two germline ends. CDR3: CASSPTGTDNEKLFF. The CDR3 DNA is TGCGCCAGCAGCCCCACCGGGACGGATAATGAAAAACTGTTTTTT.

The genes are TRBV20-1 and TRBJ1-2; D gene unclear. The CDR3 runs 15 residues. Germline V gene sequence: CDR1 DFQATT, CDR2 SNEGSKA (reference sequence). Trimming cost V 5 bases and J 5 bases, with 21 bases left between them. The CDR3 coding sequence is TGCAGTGCTGAGCTCTCAGTGGCTTTTCGATATGGCTACACCTTC. It specifies CSAELSVAFRYGYTF.

This clonotype came up many times. In nucleotides, the CDR3 is TGCAGTGCTGAGGAGAGGAATTTCAACGAGCAGTACTTC. Residues: CSAEERNFNEQYF. The V gene is TRBV20-1, the J gene TRBJ2-7; D not resolved. The ends were cut back, 5 bases at V and 5 bases at J, with 16 bases in the middle. The CDR3 consists of 13 residues. CDR1 DFQATT and CDR2 SNEGSKA come from the germline V gene (reference sequence).

This clonotype was detected many times. The chain couples TRBV3-1 to TRBJ2-7, with 10 bases matching TRBD2. Germline-derived CDR1 and CDR2 are LGHDT and YNNKEL (reference sequence). Germline trimming cut 1 base from V and 3 bases from J; bases unmatched to any gene: 0. The CDR3 is made up of 14 amino acids. The CDR3 bases are TGTGCCAGCAGCCAAGGGACTAGCGGCTACGAGCAGTACTTC. Translating it yields CASSQGTSGYEQYF.

This clonotype was seen many times. V usage is TRBV9 and J usage is TRBJ2-7; D is ambiguous. The CDR3 runs to 15 residues. With 0 bases removed from V and 0 bases from J, the gap between germline ends came to 10 bases. The germline V gene has CDR1 SGDLS and CDR2 YYNGEE. CDR3 DNA sequence: TGTGCCAGCAGCGTAGGGCAGCTCAGCTCCTACGAGCAGTACTTC. Amino acid sequence: CASSVGQLSSYEQYF.

This clonotype occurred many times. The chain uses TRBV12-3 or TRBV12-4 and TRBJ2-2; the D call may be TRBD1 or TRBD2 (5 bases each). V lost 1 base to trimming and J lost 5 bases, with 11 bases between them. The CDR3 totals 15 residues. The CDR3 protein is CASSLGTPGTGELFF. The DNA for the CDR3 is TGTGCCAGCAGTTTAGGGACACCGGGGACCGGGGAGCTGTTTTTT.

This clonotype was counted ten times or more. The chain employs TRBV7-9 and TRBJ2-5; no clear D gene. The CDR3 spans 11 residues. Germline loops: CDR1 SEHNR, CDR2 FQNEAQ (reference sequence). The germline V and J ends were trimmed by 6 bases and 1 base, with 3 bases remaining between them. In DNA form, the CDR3 reads TGTGCCAGCAGTTCCCAAGAGACCCAGTACTTC. Its protein product is CASSSQETQYF.

This clonotype has ten or more counts. This chain uses TRBV6-5 with TRBJ2-3; D is undetermined. V lost 2 bases and J lost 2, with 8 bases in between. The CDR3 length is 14 residues. From germline, CDR1 is MNHEY and CDR2 SVGAGI. The DNA of the CDR3 is TGTGCCAGCAGTTACGGCAGATCCACAGATACGCAGTATTTT. Its translation: CASSYGRSTDTQYF.

This clonotype was seen repeatedly, ten times or more. The gene calls are TRBV12-3 or TRBV12-4 and TRBJ2-1; 12 bases agree with TRBD2. CDR3 length equals 16 residues. V shed 6 bases and J 5 bases; nucleotides not matched to a gene: 8. CDR3 residues: CASRPTSGGLDNEQFF. In nucleotides, the CDR3 is TGTGCCAGCAGACCCACTAGCGGGGGGCTTGACAATGAGCAGTTCTTC.

This clonotype was counted ten times or more. The genes are TRBV25-1 and TRBJ2-7; 8 positions agree with TRBD1. The CDR3 length is 13 residues. The germline CDR1 and CDR2 sequences are MGHDK and SYGVNS. V dropped 6 bases and J dropped 3; count of bases not matched to a gene: 4. CDR3 bases: TGTGCCAGCAGCCAGGGGGCTGGCTACGAGCAGTACTTC. Protein sequence: CASSQGAGYEQYF.

This clonotype was detected many times. A junction end diverges from the germline sequence, so it may reflect a read error. As DNA, the CDR3 is TGTGCCAGCAGCTCGGTGCCGGTCTTGTCCTTC. Translated: CASSSVPVLSF. The V and J genes are TRBV7-9 and TRBJ2-1; the D is unclear. The CDR3 length is 11 residues. The V gene's germline CDR1 is SEHNR and CDR2 FQNEAQ (reference sequence).

This clonotype has at least ten counts. The gene calls are TRBV14 and TRBJ2-2; maybe TRBD2 (5 bases). The CDR3 length is 14 residues. The V end lost 6 bases, the J end lost 1 base, and 9 bases lay between the germline ends. CDR1 SGHDN and CDR2 FVKESK come from the germline V gene. The CDR3 sequence: CASRHRENTGELFF. The CDR3 region has the DNA TGTGCCAGCAGGCACCGGGAGAACACCGGGGAGCTGTTTTTT.

This clonotype showed up many times. J is TRBJ1-4 and V is TRBV14; D gene unclear. The CDR3 consists of 15 residues. Trimming stripped 2 bases from V and 8 bases from J, with 15 bases between. Germline-derived CDR1 and CDR2 are SGHDN and FVKESK. CDR3 nucleotides: TGTGCCAGCAGCCAATTTGGGCCGGGGTACGAAAAACTGTTTTTT. This encodes CASSQFGPGYEKLFF. Complete variable domain (other parts from reference TRBV14 and TRBJ1-4): EAGVTQFPSHSVIEKGQTVTLRCDPISGHDNLYWYRRVMGKEIKFLLHFVKESKQDESGMPNNRFLAERTGGTYSTLKVQPAELEDSGVYFCASSQFGPGYEKLFFGSGTQLSVL.

This clonotype was seen ten or more times. V usage is TRBV12-3 or TRBV12-4 and J usage is TRBJ1-1, with D uncertain. This CDR3 contains 10 residues. V was trimmed by 2 bases and J by 5 bases, leaving 0 bases between them. The CDR3 bases are TGTGCCAGCAGTTTAACTGAAGCTTTCTTT. Amino acid sequence: CASSLTEAFF.